A single sample gave rise to the 5 T cell receptor beta chains below, sequenced in a study of T-cell reconstitution after alpha-beta-depleted transplantation in children. Researchers prepared the TCRbeta library using unique molecular identifiers, the study reports. TCRdb used MiXCR to reprocess the PCR reads, holding one entry per CDR3 protein. The sample has about 640,000 distinct CDR3 sequences; around 13% are singletons. The material sequenced was PBMCs, mostly from graft donor cells, taken 360 days after TCRalphabeta/CD19-depleted stem cell transplant. The receptor set was obtained from a male patient younger than 18 who had a stem cell transplant for acute myeloid leukemia, so the T cells may come from the graft donor.

This clonotype occurred a few times. The chain has TRBV29-1 and TRBJ2-1; 7 bases are a match to TRBD1. Trimming at V came to 4 bases and at J to 4 bases, leaving 7 bases not matched to a gene. Germline V lookup: CDR1 SQVTM, CDR2 ANQGSEA. The CDR3 has 14 residues. DNA for the CDR3: TGCAGCGTTGGAACCCGGGACAGATACAATGAGCAGTTCTTC. Its translation is CSVGTRDRYNEQFF.

This chain links TRBV29-1 with TRBJ2-7; 7 positions agree with TRBD1. The CDR3 totals 14 residues. Losses at the gene ends were 5 bases for V and 0 bases for J; bases not matched to a gene: 7. Germline CDR1 reads SQVTM; CDR2 reads ANQGSEA. CDR3 nucleotides: TGCAGCGTTCTATTACAGGGGCTCTCCTACGAGCAGTACTTC. Translated: CSVLLQGLSYEQYF.

The chain links TRBV4-1 to TRBJ2-1; D is perhaps TRBD1 (5 bases). Germline V gene lookup returns CDR1 MGHRA and CDR2 YSYEKL. The CDR3 extends over 16 amino acids. Trimming shortened V by 0 bases and J by 7 bases, and 16 bases separated the two germline ends. CDR3 sequence (DNA): TGCGCCAGCAGCCAAGATAATTCAGGGTCGAAGAATGAGCAGTTCTTC. Its protein product is CASSQDNSGSKNEQFF.

CDR3 DNA: TGTGCCAGCAGTTCCACAGGGTACCGGGGGCAGTACTTC. Its translation: CASSSTGYRGQYF. This rearrangement joins TRBV13 to TRBJ2-7, with D possibly being TRBD1 (6 bases). In germline, CDR1 is PRHDT, CDR2 FYEKMQ (reference sequence). The V end was cut by 6 bases, the J end by 9 bases, with 18 bases between. The CDR3 is 13 amino acids.

The chain links TRBV27 to TRBJ1-5; 8 positions agree with TRBD1. With 4 bases clipped from V and 4 bases from J, the junction kept 6 bases outside the gene matches. The germline gives CDR1 MNHEY, CDR2 SMNVEV (reference sequence). This CDR3 comprises 15 residues. The CDR3 reads CASSSWTGLNQPQHF. The CDR3 coding sequence is TGTGCCAGCAGTTCATGGACAGGGCTGAATCAGCCCCAGCATTTT.